What follows are 3 T cell receptor beta chains derived from one specimen sequenced in a study of T cells in tuberculosis. This table comes from immunoSEQ multiplex PCR, and its TCRdb copy is limited to in-frame clones, with some not included. The sample yields some 41,000 clones, approximately 94% seen once. Input material: PBMCs. These TCRs come from a donor aged 5 to 30 with latent tuberculosis or without tuberculosis infection. Some clones in this sample may be carry-over from other donors' samples.

J is TRBJ1-2 and V is TRBV28, with a possible D match to TRBD1 (5 bases). The ends were cut back, 3 bases at V and 0 bases at J, with 14 bases in the middle. CDR1 MDHEN and CDR2 SYDVKM come from the germline V gene. The CDR3 runs to 16 residues. The CDR3 coding sequence is TGTGCCAGCAGTTTCGCATCAGGGTTTGCTAACTATGGCTACACCTTC. This translates into CASSFASGFANYGYTF.

The chain recombines TRBV5-3 with TRBJ1-5; D gene ambiguous. TRBV5-3 is an ORF, with its function uncertain. Trimming shortened V by 5 bases and J by 13 bases, and 16 bases separated the two germline ends. CDR3 length equals 12 residues. CDR3 coding DNA: TGTGCCAGAAGTTCTCCAGCGAGAAGGCAGCATTTT. Amino acid sequence: CARSSPARRQHF.

The rearrangement joins TRBV28 to TRBJ2-3; 8 bases match TRBD2. The germline V gene has CDR1 MDHEN and CDR2 SYDVKM. The CDR3 is 15 amino acids. The J segment lost 0 bases and the V segment lost 11 bases, leaving 10 bases of the junction unmatched. The CDR3, as DNA: TGTGCCCCTTGCCGACGGGAGGGGAGCACAGATACGCAGTATTTT. This gives the protein CAPCRREGSTDTQYF.